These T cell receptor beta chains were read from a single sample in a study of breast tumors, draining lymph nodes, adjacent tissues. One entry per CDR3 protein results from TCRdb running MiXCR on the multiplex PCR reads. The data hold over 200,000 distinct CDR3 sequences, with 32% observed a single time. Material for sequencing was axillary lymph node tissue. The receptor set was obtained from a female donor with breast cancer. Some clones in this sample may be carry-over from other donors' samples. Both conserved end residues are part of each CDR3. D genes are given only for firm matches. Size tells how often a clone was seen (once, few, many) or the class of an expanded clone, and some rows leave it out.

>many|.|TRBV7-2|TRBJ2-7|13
TGTGCCAGCAGCATGGGACGAATTTACGAGCAGTACTTC
CASSMGRIYEQYF
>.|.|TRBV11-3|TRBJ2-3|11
TGTGCCAGCAGAGGGGTCAATGAGCAGTATTTT
CASRGVNEQYF
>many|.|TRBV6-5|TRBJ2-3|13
TGTGCCAGCAGTTTGGATAGGGGGGATACGCAGTATTTT
CASSLDRGDTQYF
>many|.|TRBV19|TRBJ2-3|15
TGTGCCAGTAGTATCCGGGGCACGTACACAGATACGCAGTATTTT
CASSIRGTYTDTQYF
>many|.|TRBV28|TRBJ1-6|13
TGTGCCAGCAGTGCATCAGCACGCTCACCCCTCCACTTT
CASSASARSPLHF
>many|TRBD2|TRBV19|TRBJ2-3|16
TGTGCCAGTAGTATAGGACTAGCGGAAGGCACAGATACGCAGTATTTT
CASSIGLAEGTDTQYF
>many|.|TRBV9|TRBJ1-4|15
TGTGCCAGCAGCGTAGGGACGGGGGCAGGCGAAAAACTGTTTTTT
CASSVGTGAGEKLFF
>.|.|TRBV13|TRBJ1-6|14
TGTGCCAGCAGCTTTGGGGGGTCCGGTTCACCCCTCCACTTT
CASSFGGSGSPLHF
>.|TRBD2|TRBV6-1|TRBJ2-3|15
TGTGCCAGCAGTAAGGCCGGGACTAGCGGAGATACGCAGTATTTT
CASSKAGTSGDTQYF
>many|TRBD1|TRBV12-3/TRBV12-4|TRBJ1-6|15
TGTGCCAGCAGTTCCCCCACAGGGGTGAATTCACCCCTCCACTTT
CASSSPTGVNSPLHF
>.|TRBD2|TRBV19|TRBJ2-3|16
TGTGCCAGTAGCCACCAAGGCGGGAGTGGCACAGATACGCAGTATTTT
CASSHQGGSGTDTQYF
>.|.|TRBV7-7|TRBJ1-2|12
TGTGCTAGCACTATGGGGGTAGACGGCTACACCTTC
CASTMGVDGYTF
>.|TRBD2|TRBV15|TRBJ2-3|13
TGTGCCACCAGCAACCCGGGAGGCGGTACGCAGTATTTT
CATSNPGGGTQYF
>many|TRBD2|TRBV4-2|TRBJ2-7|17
TGTGCCAGCAGCCAAGATAGTCCCTCCGGGACTAGAGCCGAGCAGTACTTC
CASSQDSPSGTRAEQYF
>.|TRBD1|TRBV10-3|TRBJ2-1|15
TGTGCCATCAATGGTGGACAGGGAGAGAACAATGAGCAATTCTTC
CAINGGQGENNEQFF
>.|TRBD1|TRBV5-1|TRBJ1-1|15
TGCGCCAGCAGCAGGGACAGGGGTCGTTTCACTGAAGCTTTCTTT
CASSRDRGRFTEAFF
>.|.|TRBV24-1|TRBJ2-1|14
TGTGCCACCAGTCTGAATGGGCGCTACAATGAGCATTTCTTC
CATSLNGRYNEHFF
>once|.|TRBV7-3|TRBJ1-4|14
TGTGCCAGCAGCGTGACTAGCGGGAGTGAAAAACTGTTTTTT
CASSVTSGSEKLFF
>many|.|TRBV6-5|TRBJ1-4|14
TGTGCCAGCAGTTTGAGCCAGACAAATGAAAAACTGTTTTTT
CASSLSQTNEKLFF
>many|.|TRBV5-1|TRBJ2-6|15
TGCGCCAGCAGCCCGGGCTATCGGACAGCCAACGTCCTGACTTTC
CASSPGYRTANVLTF
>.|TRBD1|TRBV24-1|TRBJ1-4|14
TGTGCTACCAGTGAGGGGGCGTTGGACGAAGAACTGTTTTTT
CATSEGALDEELFF
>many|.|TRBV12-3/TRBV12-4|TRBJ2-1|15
TGTGCCAGCAGTCGAAGGACCACCCCCCGCAATGAGCAGTTCTTC
CASSRRTTPRNEQFF
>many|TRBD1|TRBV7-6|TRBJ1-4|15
TGTGCCAGCAGCACCCGACAGGGGGCTTTTGAAAAACTGTTTTTT
CASSTRQGAFEKLFF
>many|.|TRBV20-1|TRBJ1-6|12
TGCAGTGCTAGCCGGGGGAGTTCACCCCTCCACTTT
CSASRGSSPLHF
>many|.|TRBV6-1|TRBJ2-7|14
TGTGCCAGCAGTCACCTCCTAAGCCGATACGAGCAGTACTTC
CASSHLLSRYEQYF
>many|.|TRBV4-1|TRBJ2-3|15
TGCGCCAGCAGTCAGACCCCCCGGCGCACAGATACGCAGTATTTT
CASSQTPRRTDTQYF
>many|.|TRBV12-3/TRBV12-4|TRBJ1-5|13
TGTGCCAGCAGCGACGGATCCAATCAGCCCCAGCATTTT
CASSDGSNQPQHF
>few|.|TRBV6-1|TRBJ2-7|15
TGTGCCAGCAGTGAAATCGTCAGGGTAAAGGACGGGCAGTACTTC
CASSEIVRVKDGQYF
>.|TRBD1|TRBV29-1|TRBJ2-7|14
TGCAGCGTTTCCCGGGACAGGGTAGCCTACGAGCAGTACTTC
CSVSRDRVAYEQYF
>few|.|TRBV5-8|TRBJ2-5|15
TGTGCCAGCAGCTTGGGACAGGCTCGCCAAGAGACCCAGTACTTC
CASSLGQARQETQYF
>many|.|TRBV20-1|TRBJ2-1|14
TGCAGTGCGCCGGTCGGGGGCTCATACAATGAGCAGTTCTTC
CSAPVGGSYNEQFF
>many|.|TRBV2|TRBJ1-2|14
TGTGCCAGCAGCAGACAGGCCCTCTTCTATGGCTACACCTTC
CASSRQALFYGYTF
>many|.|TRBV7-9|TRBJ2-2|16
TGTGCCAGCAGCCATACTAGATTGGGGTACACCGGGGAGCTGTTTTTT
CASSHTRLGYTGELFF
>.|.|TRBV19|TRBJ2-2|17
TGTGCCGGTACTCCACCTCGGGGCGGGGTAGGTACCGGGGAGCTGTTTTTT
CAGTPPRGGVGTGELFF
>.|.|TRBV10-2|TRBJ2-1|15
TGCGCCAGCAGTGAGGCTAGTCGCTCCTACAATGAGCAGTTCTTC
CASSEASRSYNEQFF
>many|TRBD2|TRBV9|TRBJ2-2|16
TGTGCCAGCAGCGTAGGGCTAGCGGGAGTTGGCGGGGAGCTGTTTTTT
CASSVGLAGVGGELFF
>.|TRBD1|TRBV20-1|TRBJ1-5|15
TGCAGTGCTAGACCACCGGGACAGTTCGATCAGCCCCAGCATTTT
CSARPPGQFDQPQHF
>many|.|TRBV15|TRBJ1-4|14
TGTGCCACCAGCAGAGATCGGGATGCGGACCCACTGTTTTTT
CATSRDRDADPLFF
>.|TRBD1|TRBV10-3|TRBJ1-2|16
TGTGCCATCAGTGGGTCGTTAGGACAGGGGGGCTATGGCTACACCTTC
CAISGSLGQGGYGYTF
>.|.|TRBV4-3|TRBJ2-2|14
TGCGCCAGCAGTGCCCAAGACTACACCGGGGAGCTGTTTTTT
CASSAQDYTGELFF
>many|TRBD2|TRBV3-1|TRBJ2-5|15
TGTGCCAGCACAAAAGCGGGGGGAGCTGGGGAGACCCAGTACTTC
CASTKAGGAGETQYF
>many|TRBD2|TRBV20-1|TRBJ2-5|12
TGCAGTGCTATTCTAGCGGGGAAGACCCAGTACTTC
CSAILAGKTQYF
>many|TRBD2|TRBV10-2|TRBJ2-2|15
TGCGCCAGCAGTGAGACGGGAGGGGACACCGGGGAGCTGTTTTTT
CASSETGGDTGELFF
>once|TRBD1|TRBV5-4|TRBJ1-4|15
TGTGCCAGCAGCTTGGGGGGACAGGGAAATGAAAAACTGTTTTTT
CASSLGGQGNEKLFF
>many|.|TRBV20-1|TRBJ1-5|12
TGCAGTGCTAGTGGCCCCACATCAGCCCAGCATTTT
CSASGPTSAQHF
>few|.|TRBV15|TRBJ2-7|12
TGTGCCACCAGCAGAGATACTTACGAGCAGTACTTC
CATSRDTYEQYF
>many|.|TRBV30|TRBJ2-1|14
TGTGCCTGCATCCCCGGCGGCGCCTACAATGAGCAGTTCTTC
CACIPGGAYNEQFF
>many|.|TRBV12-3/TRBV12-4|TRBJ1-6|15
TGTGCCAGCAGTTTAACGGGACACACAAATTCACCCCTCCACTTT
CASSLTGHTNSPLHF
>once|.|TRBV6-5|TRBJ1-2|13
TGTGCCAGCGGTGGACAGATGAACTGTGGCTACACCTTC
CASGGQMNCGYTF
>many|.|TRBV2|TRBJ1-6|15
TGTGCCAGCAAGGGCAGGGGATCCGGTTCCTCACCCCTCCACTTT
CASKGRGSGSSPLHF
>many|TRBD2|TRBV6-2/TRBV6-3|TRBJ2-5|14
TGTGCCAGCAGTTACTCGGGACTAGCGCAGACCCAGTACTTC
CASSYSGLAQTQYF
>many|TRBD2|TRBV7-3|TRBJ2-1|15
TGTGCCAGCAGCTTACGGCGGGAGCTCCGAAATGAGCAGTTCTTC
CASSLRRELRNEQFF
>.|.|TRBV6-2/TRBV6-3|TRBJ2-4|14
TGTGCCAGCAGTTCCCAGGGGGGCCAAAACATTCAGTACTTC
CASSSQGGQNIQYF
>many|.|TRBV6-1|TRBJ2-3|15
TGTGCCAGCAGTCCTCCCGACAAACTCACAGATACGCAGTATTTT
CASSPPDKLTDTQYF
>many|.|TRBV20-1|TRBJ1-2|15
TGCAGTGCTAGAGTCACAGGTCAGACTTTTGATGGCTACACCTTC
CSARVTGQTFDGYTF
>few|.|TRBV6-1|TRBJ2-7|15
TGTGCCAGCAGACCTGCGGGGGCGGGTAGGGACGAGCAGTACTTC
CASRPAGAGRDEQYF